One sample yielded the 32 T cell receptor beta chains listed below, sequenced in a study of follicular helper T cells after annual influenza vaccination. Noted time point: 2014-2015 season, 7 days after vaccination. The method was immunoSEQ multiplex PCR; TCRdb's version includes in-frame clones alone and lacks a portion of them. The table records about 15,000 clones, approximately 84% of them present only once. Sequences were derived from CXCR5+ CD38- circulating T follicular helper cells from blood, sampled 7 days after influenza vaccination. The subset here: circulating Tfh, non-naive CD4+CXCR5+PD-1+ (ICOS+CD38+ or ICOS-CD38-). Receptors originate from an adult who received the influenza vaccine.

This clone was recorded a few times. Written as DNA, the CDR3 is TGCGCCAGCAGCTTGGCCTTTGGAGGGGTTGGAAACACCATATATTTT. Protein product: CASSLAFGGVGNTIYF. The chain couples TRBV5-1 to TRBJ1-3, with D tentatively TRBD1 (5 bases). The CDR3 consists of 16 residues. Trimming took 0 bases from V and 3 from J, leaving 13 bases between them. Germline CDR1 SGHRS, CDR2 YFSETQ.

This clone has only a few counts. This chain links TRBV9 with TRBJ1-6; no clear D. The V gene's germline CDR1 is SGDLS and CDR2 YYNGEE. The CDR3 loop spans 14 amino acids. Trimming stripped 4 bases from V and 10 bases from J, with 15 bases between. CDR3 sequence (DNA): TGTGCCAGCAGCAACCGGGAGCTAGGGTCACCCCTCCACTTT. This encodes CASSNRELGSPLHF.

This sequence joins TRBV19 and TRBJ2-1; 7 bases are a match to TRBD1. Per the germline V gene, CDR1 is LNHDA and CDR2 is SQIVND (reference sequence). J gave up 8 bases and V 5 bases, and 9 bases lay outside the gene matches. CDR3 length equals 14 residues. Here the CDR3 DNA reads TGTGCCAGTAGTCGGACAGGCCGTATGGATGAGCAGTTCTTC. This codes for CASSRTGRMDEQFF.

V usage is TRBV18 and J usage is TRBJ1-5; the D gene is possibly TRBD1 (6 bases). The CDR3 totals 16 residues. The germline V and J ends were trimmed by 4 bases and 0 bases, with 13 bases remaining between them. Germline V gives CDR1 KGHSH, CDR2 LQKENI. The CDR3 region has the DNA TGTGCCAGCTCACAGGGACACGGAAATAGCAATCAGCCCCAGCATTTT. Protein: CASSQGHGNSNQPQHF. The variable domain in full, completed from reference TRBV18 and TRBJ1-5, reads NAGVMQNPRHLVRRRGQEARLRCSPMKGHSHVYWYRQLPEEGLKFMVYLQKENIIDESGMPKERFSAEFPKEGPSILRIQQVVRGDSAAYFCASSQGHGNSNQPQHFGDGTRLSIL.

This chain uses TRBV10-2 with TRBJ2-7; possible D gene TRBD1, 6 bases. Germline CDR1 is WSHSY and CDR2 is SAAADI. Trimming left V 1 base short and J 1 base short, with 8 bases between. CDR3 length: 14 amino acids. The CDR3, as DNA: TGCGCCAGCAGTGAGTACGACAGGTCCTACGAGCAGTACTTC. Residues: CASSEYDRSYEQYF.

The chain is built from TRBV5-5 and TRBJ1-3, with 7 bases identical to TRBD1. Trimming cost V 5 bases and J 3 bases; bases outside gene matches: 5. The CDR3 has 14 amino acids. Germline CDR1 and CDR2: SGHKS and YYEKEE (reference sequence). In nucleotides, the CDR3 is TGTGCCAGCAGTTATACAGGGGTTGGAAACACCATATATTTT. Translating it yields CASSYTGVGNTIYF.

The rearrangement uses TRBV5-1 and TRBJ2-5; possibly TRBD2 for D (5 bases). This CDR3 has 15 amino acids. V lost 0 bases, J lost 5 bases, and 14 bases lay in between. The germline V gene encodes CDR1 SGHRS and CDR2 YFSETQ. CDR3 in DNA: TGCGCCAGCAGCTTGGCGGGGTCCCTGGGGGAGACCCAGTACTTC. Residues: CASSLAGSLGETQYF.

Comments on this clone: Compared with germline, one end of the junction differs, possibly owing to a read error. The chain joins TRBV7-7 to TRBJ2-3; 9 nucleotides line up with TRBD1. The CDR3 sequence is 13 residues long. Germline CDR1 SSHAT, CDR2 FNYEAQ (reference sequence). The CDR3 DNA reads TGTGCTAGCAGCCAGGACAGGGGAAATACGCAGTATTTT. It translates to CASSQDRGNTQYF.

The chain carries TRBV19 and TRBJ1-1; 7 bases agree with TRBD1. With V trimmed by 5 bases and J by 0 bases, 12 bases remained unmatched. This CDR3 is 17 amino acids long. Germline V gene data show CDR1 as LNHDA and CDR2 as SQIVND (reference sequence). CDR3 sequence (DNA): TGTGCCAGTAGTTTGAATTCACAGGGGAGCCTGAACACTGAAGCTTTCTTT. Its protein is CASSLNSQGSLNTEAFF. Complete variable domain (other parts from reference TRBV19 and TRBJ1-1): DGGITQSPKYLFRKEGQNVTLSCEQNLNHDAMYWYRQDPGQGLRLIYYSQIVNDFQKGDIAEGYSVSREKKESFPLTVTSAQKNPTAFYLCASSLNSQGSLNTEAFFGQGTRLTVV.

The chain recombines TRBV7-9 with TRBJ2-7; 7 nucleotides line up with TRBD1. CDR1 is SEHNR, CDR2 FQNEAQ, per germline (reference sequence). There are 14 residues in the CDR3. Trimming at V came to 4 bases and at J to 4 bases, leaving 7 bases not matched to a gene. The CDR3 spells CASSSLDRAYEQYF. CDR3 nucleotide sequence: TGTGCCAGCAGCTCCCTTGACAGGGCTTACGAGCAGTACTTC.

This clone was counted a single time. The rearrangement links TRBV5-5 to TRBJ1-2; D is unclear. V lost 4 bases, J lost 2 bases, and 12 bases lay in between. Germline CDR1 reads SGHKS; CDR2 reads YYEKEE (reference sequence). The CDR3 runs to 14 residues. Written as DNA, the CDR3 is TGTGCCAGCAGCCCGTCGGTAGCCAACTATGGCTACACCTTC. Translation: CASSPSVANYGYTF.

The chain links TRBV7-6 to TRBJ2-7, with 10 positions matching TRBD2. The V gene's germline CDR1 is SGHVS and CDR2 FNYEAQ. The CDR3 is made up of 15 amino acids. V gave up 0 bases and J gave up 1 base; unmatched junction bases: 0. CDR3 sequence: CASSLASGGSYEQYF. CDR3 coding DNA: TGTGCCAGCAGCTTAGCTAGCGGGGGGTCCTACGAGCAGTACTTC.

V gene TRBV19 combines with J gene TRBJ2-3, with D maybe TRBD1 (5 bases). Between the trimmed V and J ends, which lost 3 bases and 5 bases, there was a span of 12 bases. CDR3 size: 14 residues. In germline, CDR1 is LNHDA, CDR2 SQIVND (reference sequence). The CDR3 is CASSILGQGDTQYF. The CDR3 DNA follows: TGTGCCAGTAGTATTCTCGGCCAGGGAGATACGCAGTATTTT.

J is TRBJ2-3 and V is TRBV5-1, with 8 bases aligning to TRBD2. The CDR3 runs 15 residues. V was clipped by 2 bases and J by 5 bases; unmatched bases: 7. Germline lookup yields CDR1 SGHRS and CDR2 YFSETQ. CDR3 bases: TGCGCCAGCAGCTTAATGCGGGAGGTAGGAGATACGCAGTATTTT. It yields the protein CASSLMREVGDTQYF.

The J gene is TRBJ1-3, the V gene TRBV6-1, with D tentatively TRBD1 (5 bases). Trimming left V 1 base short and J 3 bases short, with 7 bases between. This CDR3 is built from 14 residues. Germline-derived CDR1 and CDR2 are MNHNS and SASEGT. In DNA form, the CDR3 reads TGTGCCAGCAGTGAAGGGACACTTGGAAACACCATATATTTT. Translation gives CASSEGTLGNTIYF.

This sequence joins TRBV5-1 and TRBJ1-3, with a tentative D call TRBD1 (6 bases). Germline CDR1 is SGHRS and CDR2 is YFSETQ. V gave up 5 bases and J gave up 2 bases, with 8 bases separating them. This CDR3 is 13 amino acids long. The CDR3 is CASRTGTGNTIYF. As DNA, the CDR3 is TGCGCCAGCAGGACAGGAACTGGAAACACCATATATTTT.

This clone was recorded a few times. CDR3 sequence (DNA): TGTGCCAGCAGCACTCGGGGGGGGCCCTTCACTGATACGCAGTATTTT. Its translation: CASSTRGGPFTDTQYF. V usage is TRBV5-4 and J usage is TRBJ2-3, with TRBD2 identical over 8 bases. Looked up from germline, CDR1 is SGHNT and CDR2 is YYREEE (reference sequence). The V gene end was trimmed by 4 bases and the J gene end by 6 bases; junction bases not matched to a gene: 13. The CDR3 covers 16 residues.

As to this clone: This CDR3 is also generated by other DNA sequences in the sample. The chain carries TRBV7-2 and TRBJ2-7; the match to TRBD2 covers 9 bases. The junction had 8 bases not matched to a gene; V was cut back by 5 bases and J by 3 bases. CDR1 and CDR2 (germline): SGHTA, FQGNSA. The CDR3 has 15 amino acids. The CDR3: CASSPTLAGSYEQYF. CDR3 nucleotides: TGTGCCAGCAGCCCTACTCTAGCGGGGAGCTACGAGCAGTACTTC. The full variable domain, with the rest looked up from reference TRBV7-2 and TRBJ2-7, is GAGVSQSPSNKVTEKGKDVELRCDPISGHTALYWYRQSLGQGLEFLIYFQGNSAPDKSGLPSDRFSAERTGGSVSTLTIQRTQQEDSAVYLCASSPTLAGSYEQYFGPGTRLTVT.

This clone was seen more than once but under ten times. The CDR3 nucleotides are TGCGCCAGCAGCCCAACAGGGTACACTGAAGCTTTCTTT. Translation: CASSPTGYTEAFF. The gene calls are TRBV10-1 and TRBJ1-1; D is possibly TRBD1 (6 bases). The germline CDR1 and CDR2 sequences are WNHNN and SYGVQD (reference sequence). The V and J ends lost 6 bases and 3 bases respectively, with 11 bases between them. The CDR3 runs to 13 residues.

The V and J genes are TRBV19 and TRBJ2-1, with 9 bases matching TRBD2. The CDR3 runs 16 residues. The V gene's germline CDR1 is LNHDA and CDR2 SQIVND (reference sequence). The trim removed 7 bases at V and 2 bases at J, leaving 9 bases unmatched. The CDR3 DNA follows: TGTGCCAGTACCCAGGGAGCGGGAGGTACCTACAATGAGCAGTTCTTC. Amino acid sequence: CASTQGAGGTYNEQFF.

In DNA, the CDR3 is TGTGCCTCCGAGGACAGGGCTTACGGTTCACCCCTCCACTTT. Translation gives CASEDRAYGSPLHF. This chain joins TRBV6-1 and TRBJ1-6; 8 bases fit TRBD1. J gave up 9 bases and V 11 bases, and 12 bases lay outside the gene matches. The CDR3 totals 14 residues. Germline V gene sequence: CDR1 MNHNS, CDR2 SASEGT.

V is TRBV5-6 and J is TRBJ1-2; D not certain. The V end was cut by 6 bases, the J end by 8 bases, with 23 bases between. The CDR3 contains 15 residues. CDR1 and CDR2 (germline): SGHDT, YYEEEE. The CDR3 DNA reads TGTGCCAGCACCAACAAATTGACTCCCCGCTGGGGCTACACCTTC. It is translated as CASTNKLTPRWGYTF.

V usage is TRBV18 and J usage is TRBJ1-2; a weak D match, TRBD1 (6 bases). Trimming stripped 8 bases from V and 2 bases from J, with 9 bases between. The CDR3 is 12 residues long. CDR1 KGHSH and CDR2 LQKENI come from the germline V gene. The CDR3 sequence is CASMTGNYGYTF. The CDR3, as DNA: TGTGCCAGCATGACAGGAAACTATGGCTACACCTTC.

J is TRBJ1-5 and V is TRBV7-9; D is perhaps TRBD1 (5 bases). The CDR3 contains 12 residues. Germline V gene lookup returns CDR1 SEHNR and CDR2 FQNEAQ (reference sequence). V was clipped by 5 bases and J by 9 bases, with 11 bases between them. The CDR3 nucleotides read TGTGCCAGCAGCCCCGGGGGGGGGCCCCAGCATTTT. This gives the protein CASSPGGGPQHF.

This clone was picked up one time. V and J are TRBV2 and TRBJ1-1; 7 bases align to TRBD1. Germline CDR1 and CDR2: SNHLY and FYNNEI. The V gene end was trimmed by 7 bases and the J gene end by 7 bases; junction bases not matched to a gene: 6. This CDR3 spans 12 amino acids. CDR3 in amino acids: CASNSQGVEAFF. The CDR3 DNA is TGTGCCAGCAATTCCCAGGGGGTTGAAGCTTTCTTT.

This clone was found a few times. This sequence joins TRBV5-1 and TRBJ2-1; 10 bases are a match to TRBD1. V shed 3 bases and J 0 bases; nucleotides not matched to a gene: 0. Looked up from germline, CDR1 is SGHRS and CDR2 is YFSETQ. The CDR3 is made up of 15 amino acids. The CDR3 here is CASSWTGGSYNEQFF. The CDR3 nucleotides are TGCGCCAGCAGCTGGACAGGGGGCTCCTACAATGAGCAGTTCTTC.

J is TRBJ2-7 and V is TRBV4-1, with 7 bases aligning to TRBD2. The CDR3 runs 15 residues. With V trimmed by 6 bases and J by 5 bases, 13 bases remained unmatched. CDR1 and CDR2 from the germline V gene are MGHRA and YSYEKL. In nucleotides, the CDR3 is TGCGCCAGCAGACCGTTGGGTGGACGGGAGGACGAGCAGTACTTC. Amino acid sequence: CASRPLGGREDEQYF.

The chain links TRBV14 to TRBJ2-7, with D possibly being TRBD1 (6 bases). Trimming took off 2 bases at V and 5 bases at J, with 16 bases between the two ends. CDR1 and CDR2 from the germline V gene are SGHDN and FVKESK. The CDR3 has 15 residues. The CDR3 nucleotides read TGTGCCAGCAGCCAATTGGGCAGGGGATTCAACGAGCAGTACTTC. This translates into CASSQLGRGFNEQYF.

The rearrangement uses TRBV19 and TRBJ2-5, with D possibly TRBD2 on 6 matching bases. Germline assignment: CDR1 LNHDA and CDR2 SQIVND (reference sequence). The CDR3 has 16 residues. The germline V and J ends were trimmed by 5 bases and 2 bases, with 18 bases remaining between them. This CDR3 reads CASSPHTLAEQETQYF. The CDR3 DNA follows: TGTGCCAGTAGTCCCCACACGTTAGCGGAACAAGAGACCCAGTACTTC.

The genes are TRBV27 and TRBJ2-7; D possibly corresponds to TRBD2 (6 bases). There are 16 residues in the CDR3. CDR1 is MNHEY and CDR2 is SMNVEV in the germline V gene (reference sequence). The V gene lost 3 bases and the J gene lost 2 bases, with 17 bases spanning the gap. The CDR3 is CASSFYSGSKTYEQYF. The CDR3 coding sequence is TGTGCCAGCAGTTTTTATAGCGGAAGTAAAACCTACGAGCAGTACTTC.

CDR3 sequence (DNA): TGTGCCAGCAGCCGAGGGGGCAAGAATGAAAAACTGTTTTTT. It is translated as CASSRGGKNEKLFF. V is TRBV7-9 and J is TRBJ1-4; 7 nucleotides align to TRBD1. V trimming: 5 bases; J trimming: 5 bases; junction bases outside the gene matches: 5. This CDR3 is built from 14 residues. CDR1 and CDR2 from the germline V gene are SEHNR and FQNEAQ (reference sequence).

The CDR3 DNA reads TGCAGCGTTGTCGGAGTTCAGTCACTCCGGGGGGATACGCAGTATTTT. Protein sequence: CSVVGVQSLRGDTQYF. V and J are TRBV29-1 and TRBJ2-3; TRBD2 is a possible D gene (6 bases). Trimming cost V 4 bases and J 6 bases, with 23 bases left between them. The germline gives CDR1 SQVTM, CDR2 ANQGSEA. The CDR3 extends over 16 amino acids.